The clone carrying this T cell receptor beta chain was seen only a few times. Antigen unknown. The data were obtained in a study of CD8 T cells in ankylosing spondylitis. General study results and limits: Disease-associated clones were CD8+ and fairly uncommon in peripheral blood. Disease-associated clones were reportedly significantly overrepresented in matched ankylosing spondylitis synovial fluid.

CDR1 is SEHNR and CDR2 is FQNEAQ in the germline V gene (reference sequence). Trimming took 1 base from V and 8 from J, leaving 9 bases between them. The CDR3 extends over 14 amino acids. TCRdb reprocessed the 5' RACE reads via MiXCR and lists one record per CDR3 protein. This table has just under 350,000 distinct CDR3 sequences, around 15% appearing once. The source of this sequence is a male donor with ankylosing spondylitis or in good health (not recorded which). Sequencing used blood, either unsorted or a sorted T cell fraction (not recorded which). The chain links TRBV7-9 to TRBJ1-6, with D hard to call. The CDR3 loop reads CASSLGSNYSPLHF. The CDR3 DNA reads TGTGCCAGCAGCTTAGGGAGTAATTATTCACCCCTCCACTTT.